The 3 T cell receptor beta chains given below trace back to one sample, sequenced in a study of T cell changes during pregnancy in multiple sclerosis. Only in-frame clones appear in the TCRdb table, and some are missing; sequencing was by immunoSEQ multiplex PCR. The data contain roughly 49,000 clones, around 91% of them singletons. This material consisted of CD4+ T cells from peripheral blood mononuclear cells, taken in the second trimester of pregnancy. These receptors came from a female donor in good health, enrolled as a control in a pregnancy study.

This rearrangement joins TRBV5-6 to TRBJ2-7; 7 bases line up with TRBD2. This CDR3 contains 17 residues. V dropped 7 bases and J dropped 0; count of bases not matched to a gene: 16. Germline CDR1 and CDR2: SGHDT and YYEEEE. CDR3 protein: CASQWDYDSLSSYEQYF. The CDR3 coding sequence is TGTGCCAGCCAATGGGACTACGATTCTCTGAGCTCCTACGAGCAGTACTTC.

The rearrangement joins TRBV7-3 to TRBJ1-2; 12 positions match TRBD1. Germline V gene sequence: CDR1 SGHTA, CDR2 FQGTGA. With 4 bases clipped from V and 7 bases from J, the junction kept 4 bases outside the gene matches. This CDR3 comprises 14 residues. CDR3 region: CASSSGTGGSGYTF. The CDR3 DNA is TGTGCCAGCAGCTCCGGGACAGGGGGCTCTGGCTACACCTTC.

The gene calls are TRBV7-9 and TRBJ2-6; 7 bases match TRBD1. From germline, CDR1 is SEHNR and CDR2 FQNEAQ (reference sequence). The CDR3 length is 19 residues. V gave up 1 base and J gave up 0 bases; unmatched junction bases: 9. The CDR3 protein is CASSLELGQLTSGANVLTF. In nucleotides, the CDR3 is TGTGCCAGCAGCTTAGAGTTGGGACAGCTCACCTCTGGGGCCAACGTCCTGACTTTC.